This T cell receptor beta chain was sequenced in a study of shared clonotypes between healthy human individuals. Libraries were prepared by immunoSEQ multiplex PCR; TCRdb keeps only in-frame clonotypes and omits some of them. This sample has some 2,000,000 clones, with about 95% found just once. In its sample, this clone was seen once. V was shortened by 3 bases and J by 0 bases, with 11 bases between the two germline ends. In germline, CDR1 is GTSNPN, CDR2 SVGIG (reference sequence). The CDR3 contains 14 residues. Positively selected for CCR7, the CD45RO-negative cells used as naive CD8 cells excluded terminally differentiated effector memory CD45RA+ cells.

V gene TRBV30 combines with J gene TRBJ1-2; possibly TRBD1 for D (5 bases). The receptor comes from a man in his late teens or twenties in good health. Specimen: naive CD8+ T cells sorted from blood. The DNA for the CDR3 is TGTGCCTGGAGGGGGGTATACTCTAACTATGGCTACACCTTC. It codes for CAWRGVYSNYGYTF.